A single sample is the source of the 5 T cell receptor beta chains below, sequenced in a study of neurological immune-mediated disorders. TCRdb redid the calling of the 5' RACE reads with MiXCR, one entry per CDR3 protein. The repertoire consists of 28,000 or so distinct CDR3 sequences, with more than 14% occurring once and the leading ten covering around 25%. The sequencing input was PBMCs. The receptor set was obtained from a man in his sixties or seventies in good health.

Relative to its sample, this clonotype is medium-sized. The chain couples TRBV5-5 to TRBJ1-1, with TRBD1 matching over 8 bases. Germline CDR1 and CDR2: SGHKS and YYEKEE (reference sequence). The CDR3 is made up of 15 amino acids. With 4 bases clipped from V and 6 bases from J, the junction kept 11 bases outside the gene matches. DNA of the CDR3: TGTGCCAGCAGCCCGTTTCCAGGGGGCGCGTCTGAAGCTTTCTTT. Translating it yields CASSPFPGGASEAFF.

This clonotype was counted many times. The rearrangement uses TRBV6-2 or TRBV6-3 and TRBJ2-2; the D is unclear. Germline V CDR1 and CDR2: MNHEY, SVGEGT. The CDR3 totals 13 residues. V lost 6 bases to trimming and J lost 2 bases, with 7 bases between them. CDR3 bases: TGTGCCAGCAGATTACTCAACACCGGGGAGCTGTTTTTT. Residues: CASRLLNTGELFF.

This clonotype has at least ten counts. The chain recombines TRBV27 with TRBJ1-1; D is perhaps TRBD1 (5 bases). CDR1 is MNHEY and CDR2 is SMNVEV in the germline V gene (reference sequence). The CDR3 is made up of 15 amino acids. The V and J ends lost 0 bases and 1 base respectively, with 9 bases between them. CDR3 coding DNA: TGTGCCAGCAGTTTATCGCAAAGGGGGAACACTGAAGCTTTCTTT. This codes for CASSLSQRGNTEAFF.

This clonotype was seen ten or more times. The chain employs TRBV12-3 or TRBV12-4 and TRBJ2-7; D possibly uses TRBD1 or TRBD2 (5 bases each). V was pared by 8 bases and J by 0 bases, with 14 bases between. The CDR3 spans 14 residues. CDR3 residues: CASADSGSSYEQYF. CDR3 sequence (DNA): TGTGCCAGCGCAGACTCAGGGAGCTCCTACGAGCAGTACTTC.

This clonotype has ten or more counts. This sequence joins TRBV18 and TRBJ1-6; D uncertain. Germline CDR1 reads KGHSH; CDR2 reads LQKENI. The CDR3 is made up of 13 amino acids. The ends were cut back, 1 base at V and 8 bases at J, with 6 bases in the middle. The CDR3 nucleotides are TGTGCCAGCTCACCACGGGATGATTCACCCCTCCACTTT. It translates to CASSPRDDSPLHF. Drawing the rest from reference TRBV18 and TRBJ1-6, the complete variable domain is NAGVMQNPRHLVRRRGQEARLRCSPMKGHSHVYWYRQLPEEGLKFMVYLQKENIIDESGMPKERFSAEFPKEGPSILRIQQVVRGDSAAYFCASSPRDDSPLHFGNGTRLTVT.